This TCR beta chain was observed in a study of early T cells in non-severe SARS-CoV-2 infection. This clonotype was observed a handful of times. One entry per CDR3 protein, called by TCRdb with MiXCR from the 5' RACE reads. This repertoire shows about 77,000 distinct CDR3 sequences, approximately 15% found once; its top ten account for 2.5% to 3%. This TCR derives from an adult who was a healthcare worker with PCR-confirmed SARS-CoV-2 infection or an uninfected control (not recorded which). Sequencing was carried out using whole blood.

This chain's CDR3 is CASSQLWGGDTEAFF. The CDR3 DNA follows: TGTGCCAGCAGCCAGCTCTGGGGGGGCGATACTGAAGCTTTCTTT. V gene TRBV14 combines with J gene TRBJ1-1, with D possibly TRBD1 on 6 matching bases. This CDR3 is 15 amino acids long. Germline CDR1 reads SGHDN; CDR2 reads FVKESK. V lost 3 bases and J 5 bases, leaving 16 bases between the germline ends.